The clone carrying this TCR beta chain was counted many times. Its specificity is unknown. This sample is part of a study of T cells after yellow fever vaccination. TCRdb independently ran MiXCR on the 5' RACE reads; one entry per CDR3 protein. In the table there are tens of thousands of distinct CDR3 sequences, 5% of which are singletons. Germline assignment: CDR1 MDHEN and CDR2 SYDVKM. V was pared by 2 bases and J by 2 bases, with 7 bases of the junction left unmatched. The CDR3 sequence is 16 residues long. Regarding the study as a whole: High-abundance clonotypes from the bulk population could contaminate FACS-sorted repertoires. CD4 and CD8 compartments shared a small share of clonotypes, likely from convergent recombination.

Sequenced here: CD8+ T cells sorted from PBMCs, sampled 10 days after the yellow fever booster vaccination. This chain joins TRBV28 and TRBJ2-7, with 9 bases identical to TRBD1. The TCR sequence derives from a man aged 25-40 years who received the YFV17D yellow fever vaccine. CDR3 protein: CASSLTGTGIPYEQYF. DNA of the CDR3: TGTGCCAGCAGTTTAACCGGGACAGGGATTCCCTACGAGCAGTACTTC.